This paragraph covers one T cell receptor beta chain sequence. Its antigen is not identified. J was trimmed by 11 bases and V by 6 bases; bases with no gene match: 15. The CDR3 extends over 14 amino acids. Germline V CDR1 and CDR2: LNHDA, SQIVND (reference sequence). The data were obtained in a study of cytomegalovirus exposure and HLA in healthy donors. Study-wide points: Later work found most CMV-associated TCR beta chains apparently HLA-restricted. An observed cluster of highly shared sequence variants was recorded as a likely sequencing artifact.

Researchers ran the PCR with 60 Vbeta and 13 Jbeta primers. Generated by immunoSEQ multiplex PCR, the TCRdb table keeps only in-frame clones and is missing some. The sample has about 180,000 clones, more than 65% seen once. Sequencing used PBMCs. The receptor comes from a girl aged 2-10 years in good health and CMV-seropositive. The chain employs TRBV19 and TRBJ1-1; TRBD1 agrees at 7 bases. CDR3 nucleotides: TGTGCCAGTAGCTCGACAGGGTCGCCGGTCAGTGCTTTCTTT. Protein sequence: CASSSTGSPVSAFF.